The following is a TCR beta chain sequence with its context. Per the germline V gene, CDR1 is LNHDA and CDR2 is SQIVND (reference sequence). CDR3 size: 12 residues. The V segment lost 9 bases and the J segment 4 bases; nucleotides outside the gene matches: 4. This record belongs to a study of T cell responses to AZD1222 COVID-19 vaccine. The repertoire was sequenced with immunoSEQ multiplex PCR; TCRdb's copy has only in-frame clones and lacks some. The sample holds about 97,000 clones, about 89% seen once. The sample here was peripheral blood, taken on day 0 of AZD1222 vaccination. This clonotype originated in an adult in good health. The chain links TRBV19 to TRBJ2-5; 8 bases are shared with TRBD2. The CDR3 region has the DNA TGTGCCAGCGGGAGCGGGAGAGAGACCCAGTACTTC. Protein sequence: CASGSGRETQYF.